These T cell receptor beta chains were read from a single sample in a study of monozygotic twins with inflammatory bowel disease. TCRdb re-called the 5' RACE reads; every CDR3 protein appears as one record, without DNA. Across 90,000 to 110,000 distinct CDR3 sequences, the top ten clones capture 12% of the sample. Sequences were obtained from blood. The origin of the receptors is a human donor with ulcerative colitis or Crohn's disease, or a healthy co-twin of an affected twin (not recorded which). CDR3s include the opening cysteine and the closing phenylalanine or tryptophan. The order of the fields is V gene, J gene, CDR3 protein.

V gene: TRBV4-3; J gene: TRBJ2-2; CDR3 protein: CASSQTSPSDTGELFF
V gene: TRBV11-1; J gene: TRBJ1-6; CDR3 protein: CASSIQGAENSPLHF
V gene: TRBV6-5; J gene: TRBJ2-7; CDR3 protein: CASGRQETYEQYF
V gene: TRBV6-5; J gene: TRBJ1-3; CDR3 protein: CASSLWGMAGNTIYF
V gene: TRBV7-9; J gene: TRBJ1-2; CDR3 protein: CASSRGWGPGYTF
V gene: TRBV5-1; J gene: TRBJ1-1; CDR3 protein: CASSRDRITTEAFF
V gene: TRBV12-3/TRBV12-4; J gene: TRBJ2-5; CDR3 protein: CASSPGETQYF
V gene: TRBV5-1; J gene: TRBJ2-1; CDR3 protein: CASGGVHNEQFF
V gene: TRBV3-1; J gene: TRBJ1-1; CDR3 protein: CASSQNTEAFF
V gene: TRBV12-3/TRBV12-4; J gene: TRBJ1-2; CDR3 protein: CASTYTGGSYGYTF
V gene: TRBV7-3; J gene: TRBJ2-7; CDR3 protein: CASSLMAGDIYEQYF
V gene: TRBV6-5; J gene: TRBJ2-7; CDR3 protein: CASSSDRDEQYF
V gene: TRBV10-3; J gene: TRBJ1-2; CDR3 protein: CAIRTSGTGDVDGYTF
V gene: TRBV25-1; J gene: TRBJ2-5; CDR3 protein: CASTGGDQETQYF
V gene: TRBV28; J gene: TRBJ2-7; CDR3 protein: CASSPIRSGGPISSYEQYF
V gene: TRBV7-9; J gene: TRBJ2-5; CDR3 protein: CASSVDTNQETQYF
V gene: TRBV9; J gene: TRBJ1-1; CDR3 protein: CASTAGGLLTSTEAFF
V gene: TRBV7-2; J gene: TRBJ2-5; CDR3 protein: CASSLVGRVETQYF
V gene: TRBV7-3; J gene: TRBJ1-5; CDR3 protein: CASSPRGPQSVF
V gene: TRBV10-3; J gene: TRBJ1-6; CDR3 protein: CAISGPGANSPLHF
V gene: TRBV10-3; J gene: TRBJ2-1; CDR3 protein: CAISEASVSYNEQFF
V gene: TRBV7-2; J gene: TRBJ2-1; CDR3 protein: CASSPFEGSAEQFF
V gene: TRBV12-3/TRBV12-4; J gene: TRBJ1-1; CDR3 protein: CASRGGRRTVAFF
V gene: TRBV15; J gene: TRBJ2-1; CDR3 protein: CATSRAGFLAGGYNEQFF
V gene: TRBV2; J gene: TRBJ1-5; CDR3 protein: CASSYRDPGDQPQHF
V gene: TRBV3-1; J gene: TRBJ2-7; CDR3 protein: CASSQEGADEQYF
V gene: TRBV10-3; J gene: TRBJ1-5; CDR3 protein: CAISESTEAQPQHF
V gene: TRBV11-1; J gene: TRBJ1-1; CDR3 protein: CASSFETEAFF
V gene: TRBV5-8; J gene: TRBJ2-1; CDR3 protein: CASSLRTSVNEQFF
V gene: TRBV11-3; J gene: TRBJ2-2; CDR3 protein: CASSSGSAFGELFF
V gene: TRBV29-1; J gene: TRBJ2-7; CDR3 protein: CSVGVRTGIPDEQYF
V gene: TRBV24-1; J gene: TRBJ1-1; CDR3 protein: CATSEGTLEAFF
V gene: TRBV12-3/TRBV12-4; J gene: TRBJ2-1; CDR3 protein: CASRSPGLAGNEQFF
V gene: TRBV7-9; J gene: TRBJ1-1; CDR3 protein: CASRSALNTEAFF
V gene: TRBV6-5; J gene: TRBJ2-1; CDR3 protein: CASSYSLAGGLYNEQFF
V gene: TRBV7-2; J gene: TRBJ2-5; CDR3 protein: CASTVKRGGGETQYF
V gene: TRBV29-1; J gene: TRBJ2-5; CDR3 protein: CSTDSSQETQYF
V gene: TRBV14; J gene: TRBJ1-1; CDR3 protein: CASSPLAGGNTEAFF
V gene: TRBV19; J gene: TRBJ1-1; CDR3 protein: CASSIGDRGLYHTEAFF
V gene: TRBV7-2; J gene: TRBJ2-7; CDR3 protein: CASSLAGRSYEQYF
V gene: TRBV28; J gene: TRBJ2-5; CDR3 protein: CASSLTGSYQETQYF
V gene: TRBV5-1; J gene: TRBJ2-3; CDR3 protein: CASSPAPSTDTQYF